Below, 27 T cell receptor beta chains from the same sample are listed, as sequenced in a study of tumor-infiltrating lymphocytes in primary liver carcinoma. Co-extracting RNA and DNA was done with roughly 17-34 mg of unsorted bulk tissue as input. Using a constant-region primer together with ProtoScript II reverse transcriptase, TCR beta cDNA was made from about 500 ng of total RNA. It was through three nested multiplex PCR rounds of slightly modified ARM-PCR that TCR beta libraries arose. With TRBV1-TRBV30 forward primers and a C-beta reverse primer, the first two PCR rounds were run for 10 cycles each. TCRdb re-analysed the multiplex PCR reads in MiXCR, keeping a single row per CDR3 protein. The table lists tens of thousands of distinct CDR3 sequences, 60% to 80% of them singletons. Specimen: tumor-adjacent normal liver tissue. The source is a woman aged 30 to 39 with primary liver carcinoma and hepatitis B virus infection.

This clonotype has just one count. The junction departs from germline at one end; a sequencing error may be responsible. This rearrangement joins TRBV18 to TRBJ2-5; D remains unclear. The CDR3 spans 12 residues. The V gene's germline CDR1 is KGHSH and CDR2 LQKENI. CDR3 DNA: TGTGCCAGCTCACCAAATGGAGAGACCAAGTACTTC. As protein: CASSPNGETKYF.

V gene TRBV7-2 combines with J gene TRBJ2-1; D ambiguous. The V and J ends lost 2 bases and 7 bases respectively, with 9 bases between them. The germline gives CDR1 SGHTA, CDR2 FQGNSA. The CDR3 covers 13 residues. CDR3: CASSLKGTNEQFF. CDR3 DNA: TGTGCCAGCAGCTTAAAGGGCACGAATGAGCAGTTCTTC.

This clonotype was picked up many times. CDR3 DNA sequence: TGTGCCAGCAGCGGTAGGGGCTCTCTGGGGGCCAACGTCCTGACTTTC. This gives the protein CASSGRGSLGANVLTF. The chain links TRBV5-4 to TRBJ2-6; tentative D call: TRBD1 (5 bases). The V gene's germline CDR1 is SGHNT and CDR2 YYREEE (reference sequence). V was cut by 4 bases and J by 4 bases, with 15 bases left in between. The CDR3 covers 16 residues.

With respect to this clonotype: Lacking the conserved final phenylalanine or tryptophan, this CDR3 likely reflects a read error. The gene calls are TRBV6-2 or TRBV6-3 and TRBJ1-5, with 8 bases lining up with TRBD1. Germline lookup yields CDR1 MNHEY and CDR2 SVGEGT. This CDR3 comprises 16 residues. CDR3 coding DNA: TGTGCCAGCAGCTACTCGGCGTGGACAGGGAATCAGCCCCAGCATTAT. Protein: CASSYSAWTGNQPQHY.

For this clonotype: Germline and junction disagree at one end, which may indicate a read error. The V call is TRBV7-9, the J call TRBJ2-7; D is possibly TRBD1 (6 bases). This CDR3 spans 15 amino acids. Germline V gene data show CDR1 as SEHNR and CDR2 as FQNEAQ (reference sequence). This CDR3 is CASSPFGTHAYKQYF. The CDR3 bases are TGTGCCAGCAGCCCCTTCGGGACACATGCCTACAAGCAGTACTTC.

In the case of this clonotype: One end of the junction fails to match germline, which may point to a read error. This chain uses TRBV9 with TRBJ2-5; 9 nucleotides align to TRBD2. CDR3 length: 15 amino acids. The V gene's germline CDR1 is SGDLS and CDR2 YYNGEE. CDR3: CASSVWTSERETQYF. The CDR3 DNA reads as TGTGCCAGCAGCGTATGGACTAGCGAGCGAGAGACGCAGTACTTC.

The gene calls are TRBV5-4 and TRBJ1-2, with a tentative D call TRBD1 (6 bases). This CDR3 region has 14 residues. Germline V gene data show CDR1 as SGHNT and CDR2 as YYREEE (reference sequence). V dropped 6 bases and J dropped 6 bases, with 18 bases sitting between them. The CDR3 region is CASNSQGRGDGYTF. CDR3 in DNA: TGTGCCAGCAACTCTCAGGGCAGGGGCGATGGCTACACCTTC.

To note about this clonotype: One end of the junction varies from germline; a read error may be responsible. The chain employs TRBV11-2 and TRBJ2-3; D call uncertain. CDR3 size: 11 residues. Germline V lookup: CDR1 SGHAT, CDR2 FQNNGV. The CDR3 sequence: CASSYIDTQCF. The CDR3 nucleotides are TGTGCCAGCAGCTACATAGATACGCAGTGTTTC. Supplemented by reference TRBV11-2 and TRBJ2-3, the full variable domain reads EAGVAQSPRYKIIEKRQSVAFWCNPISGHATLYWYQQILGQGPKLLIQFQNNGVVDDSQLPKDRFSAERLKGVDSTLKIQPAKLEDSAVYLCASSYIDTQCFGPGTRLTVL.

Within the sample, this clonotype is medium-sized. The chain employs TRBV6-2 or TRBV6-3 and TRBJ2-7; D unresolved. Trimming left V 8 bases short and J 3 bases short, with 14 bases between. Per germline, CDR1 MNHEY and CDR2 SVGEGT. This CDR3 has 13 amino acids. CDR3 residues: CASAIGGFYEQYF. The CDR3 DNA is TGTGCCAGCGCGATAGGCGGCTTCTACGAGCAGTACTTC.

With respect to this clonotype: With a much larger clone just one base away, this may be a read error. The chain uses TRBV28 and TRBJ1-2, with D unclear. The V end was cut by 1 base, the J end by 4 bases, with 7 bases between. CDR1 is MDHEN, CDR2 SYDVKM, per germline. The CDR3 is made up of 13 amino acids. Here the CDR3 reads CASSLYLSYGYTF. For the CDR3, the DNA is TGTGCCAGCAGTTTATACTTGTCCTATGGCTACACCTTC.

Concerning this clonotype: One end of the junction does not line up with germline, which may come from a read error. The chain recombines TRBV5-6 with TRBJ2-6; possible D gene TRBD1, 6 bases. Germline CDR1 is SGHDT and CDR2 is YYEEEE. This CDR3 comprises 17 residues. The CDR3 protein is CTSSQDSSFSVVNVLTF. The DNA for the CDR3 is TGTACCAGCAGCCAGGACAGCAGCTTCTCTGTGGTCAACGTCCTGACATTC. The whole variable domain, remainder taken from reference TRBV5-6 and TRBJ2-6, is DAGVTQSPTHLIKTRGQQVTLRCSPKSGHDTVSWYQQALGQGPQFIFQYYEEEERQRGNFPDRFSGHQFPNYSSELNVNALLLGDSALYLCTSSQDSSFSVVNVLTFGAGSRLTVL.

The genes are TRBV5-5 and TRBJ2-3; 10 bases agree with TRBD1. Germline V gene data show CDR1 as SGHKS and CDR2 as YYEKEE (reference sequence). The CDR3 extends over 15 amino acids. Trimming took 9 bases from V and 1 from J; bases not matched to a gene: 8. CDR3 nucleotide sequence: TGTGCCACTAGCCCCGGGACAGGGGGCACAGATACGCAGTATTTT. Protein sequence: CATSPGTGGTDTQYF.

Of note for this clonotype: A junction boundary mismatches the germline segment, possibly from a read error. The chain recombines TRBV12-3 or TRBV12-4 with TRBJ2-1; TRBD2 matches at 7 bases. There are 14 residues in the CDR3. The CDR3 spells CAGSLVAGYNEQFF. DNA of the CDR3: TGTGCCGGCAGTTTAGTAGCGGGTTACAATGAGCAGTTCTTC.

Many counts were recorded for this clonotype. This chain connects TRBV11-1 to TRBJ2-7, with D possibly being TRBD1 (6 bases). CDR3 size: 15 residues. Germline-derived CDR1 and CDR2 are SGHAT and FQDESV (reference sequence). The germline V and J ends were trimmed by 3 bases and 4 bases, with 16 bases remaining between them. The CDR3 sequence: CASSFPAGTKYEQYF. CDR3 nucleotide sequence: TGTGCCAGCAGCTTTCCTGCCGGGACAAAGTACGAGCAGTACTTC.

In regard to this clonotype: The junction departs from germline at one end; a sequencing error may be responsible. The chain combines TRBV11-2 with TRBJ1-5, with D possibly being TRBD1 (5 bases). The CDR3 is made up of 17 amino acids. Germline CDR1 reads SGHAT; CDR2 reads FQNNGV. CDR3 in amino acids: CGSSLGLGGGGIQPQHF. The CDR3 region has the DNA TGTGGCAGCAGCTTGGGCCTGGGGGGAGGTGGCATTCAGCCCCAGCATTTT.

This chain uses TRBV20-1 with TRBJ2-3; D perhaps matches TRBD2 (6 bases). CDR1 is DFQATT, CDR2 SNEGSKA, per germline (reference sequence). Trimming took 3 bases from V and 10 from J, leaving 17 bases between them. This CDR3 has 13 amino acids. The CDR3 nucleotides are TGCAGTGCTAGCGGTGCGGGACTCATTGCGCAGTATTTT. Its translation: CSASGAGLIAQYF.

The rearrangement uses TRBV4-1 and TRBJ2-3; TRBD2 aligns across 8 bases. Germline V gene lookup returns CDR1 MGHRA and CDR2 YSYEKL. This CDR3 is built from 18 residues. With V trimmed by 4 bases and J by 1 base, 13 bases remained unmatched. In DNA, the CDR3 is TGCGCCAGCAGCCGTATCATCATAGCGGGAAGAGGCACAGATACGCAGTATTTT. Protein product: CASSRIIIAGRGTDTQYF.

The CDR3 DNA reads as TGTGCCAGCAACCACCATATTGCGGGGGGGTCCAGAGGTGAGCAGTTCTTC. Translated: CASNHHIAGGSRGEQFF. The V gene is TRBV4-2, the J gene TRBJ2-1; 9 bases fit TRBD2. J lost 9 bases, V lost 7 bases, and 19 bases had no gene match. CDR1 LGHNA and CDR2 YNFKEQ come from the germline V gene. This CDR3 comprises 17 residues.

For this clonotype: This may stem from a read error, because a much larger clone lies one nucleotide away. CDR3 sequence reads: CGVLGTGFTKAFF. The CDR3 DNA sequence: TGCGGCGTACTAGGGACAGGGTTCACTAAAGCTTTCTTT. This rearrangement joins TRBV29-1 to TRBJ1-1; 9 positions agree with TRBD1. There are 13 residues in the CDR3. Germline V gene lookup returns CDR1 SQVTM and CDR2 ANQGSEA.

This clonotype was seen ten or more times. The chain links TRBV6-6 to TRBJ2-7; 7 bases match TRBD2. The CDR3 is 14 amino acids. The germline V gene has CDR1 MNHNY and CDR2 SVGAGI (reference sequence). With 8 bases clipped from V and 3 bases from J, the junction kept 10 bases outside the gene matches. CDR3 bases: TGTGCCAGCCGGTCCCCTAGCGGAGGCTACGAGCAGTACTTC. This codes for CASRSPSGGYEQYF.

The rearrangement uses TRBV11-2 and TRBJ2-3; 8 bases line up with TRBD2. The CDR3 is 15 amino acids. Trimming took 6 bases from V and 3 from J; bases not matched to a gene: 8. Germline V CDR1 and CDR2: SGHAT, FQNNGV. CDR3 in DNA: TGTGCCAGCAGGAAGAGCGGGAGTGTGACAGATACGCAGTATTTT. It translates to CASRKSGSVTDTQYF.

This sequence joins TRBV6-6 and TRBJ2-1, with TRBD2 identical over 8 bases. After removal of 11 bases from V and 7 bases from J, the junction contained 19 bases not matched to a gene. From germline, CDR1 is MNHNY and CDR2 SVGAGI (reference sequence). This CDR3 region has 16 residues. CDR3 amino acids: CARGPKLAVVLNEQFF. The DNA for the CDR3 is TGTGCCCGCGGTCCCAAACTAGCGGTAGTTTTAAATGAGCAGTTCTTC.

Comments on this clonotype: The junction and the germline gene differ at one end; a read error may be behind it. The gene calls are TRBV5-4 and TRBJ2-1; D could derive from TRBD1 or TRBD2 (6 bases each). The germline CDR1 and CDR2 sequences are SGHNT and YYREEE (reference sequence). This CDR3 has 17 amino acids. The CDR3 reads CACSWGLTSGGTNEQFF. CDR3 nucleotides: TGTGCCTGCAGCTGGGGTCTGACTAGTGGGGGGACAAATGAGCAGTTCTTC.

Details on this clonotype: One end of the junction fails to match germline, which may point to a read error. This chain connects TRBV7-3 to TRBJ2-2; no firm D call. CDR1 and CDR2 from the germline V gene are SGHTA and FQGTGA. The CDR3 runs to 13 residues. The CDR3 here is CASSLIGSGELFF. The CDR3 nucleotides read TGTGCCAGTAGCTTAATAGGTTCCGGGGAGCTGTTTTTT. The full variable domain, rest sourced from reference TRBV7-3 and TRBJ2-2, is GAGVSQTPSNKVTEKGKYVELRCDPISGHTALYWYRQSLGQGPEFLIYFQGTGAADDSGLPNDRFFAVRPEGSVSTLKIQRTERGDSAVYLCASSLIGSGELFFGEGSRLTVL.

In the case of this clonotype: This may be a read error, as it is one base from a much larger clone. The V and J genes are TRBV20-1 and TRBJ2-7; D could derive from TRBD1 or TRBD2 (5 bases each). The CDR3 loop spans 14 amino acids. The germline V gene encodes CDR1 DFQATT and CDR2 SNEGSKA (reference sequence). Trimming left V 1 base short and J 3 bases short, with 13 bases between. The CDR3 bases are TGCAGTGCTAGAGCCCGGGGCTGGATCTACGAGCAGTACTTC. Its protein product is CSARARGWIYEQYF.

This clonotype was observed a few times. The junction differs from germline at one of its ends, possibly a read error. V is TRBV5-1 and J is TRBJ2-2, with 15 bases that match TRBD2. CDR1 and CDR2 from the germline V gene are SGHRS and YFSETQ. The CDR3 extends over 18 amino acids. The CDR3 here is CASSPGLAGGLNTGELLF. The CDR3 coding sequence is TGCGCCAGCAGCCCGGGACTAGCGGGAGGTTTGAACACCGGGGAGCTGCTTTTT. Drawing the rest from reference TRBV5-1 and TRBJ2-2, the complete variable domain is KAGVTQTPRYLIKTRGQQVTLSCSPISGHRSVSWYQQTPGQGLQFLFEYFSETQRNKGNFPGRFSGRQFSNSRSEMNVSTLELGDSALYLCASSPGLAGGLNTGELLFGEGSRLTVL.

The J gene is TRBJ2-5, the V gene TRBV11-2; tentative D call: TRBD1 (5 bases). The CDR3 sequence is 16 residues long. Germline assignment: CDR1 SGHAT and CDR2 FQNNGV. Deletions cut 6 bases from V and 3 bases from J, with 20 bases between. Here the CDR3 reads CASRARTWGAKETQYF. The DNA for the CDR3 is TGTGCCAGCAGAGCAAGAACATGGGGCGCGAAAGAGACCCAGTACTTC. The full variable domain, completed using reference TRBV11-2 and TRBJ2-5, is EAGVAQSPRYKIIEKRQSVAFWCNPISGHATLYWYQQILGQGPKLLIQFQNNGVVDDSQLPKDRFSAERLKGVDSTLKIQPAKLEDSAVYLCASRARTWGAKETQYFGPGTRLLVL.